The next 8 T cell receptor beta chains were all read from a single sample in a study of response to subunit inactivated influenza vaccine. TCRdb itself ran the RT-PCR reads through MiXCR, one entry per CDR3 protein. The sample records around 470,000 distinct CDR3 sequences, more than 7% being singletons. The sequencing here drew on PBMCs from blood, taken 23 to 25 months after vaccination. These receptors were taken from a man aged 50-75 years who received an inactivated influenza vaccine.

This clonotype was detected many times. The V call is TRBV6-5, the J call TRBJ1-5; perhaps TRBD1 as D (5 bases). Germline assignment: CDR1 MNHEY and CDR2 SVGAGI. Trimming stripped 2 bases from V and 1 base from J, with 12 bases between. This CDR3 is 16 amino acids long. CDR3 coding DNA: TGTGCCAGCAGTTACGGCAGGGTAACAAGCAATCAGCCCCAGCATTTT. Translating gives CASSYGRVTSNQPQHF.

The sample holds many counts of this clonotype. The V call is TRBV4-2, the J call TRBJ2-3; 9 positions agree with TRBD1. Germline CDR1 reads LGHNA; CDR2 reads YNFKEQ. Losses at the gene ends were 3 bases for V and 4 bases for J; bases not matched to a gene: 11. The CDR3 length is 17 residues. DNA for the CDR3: TGTGCCAGCAGCCAGGAGTCGGACAGGGGTTTCCCAGATACGCAGTATTTT. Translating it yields CASSQESDRGFPDTQYF.

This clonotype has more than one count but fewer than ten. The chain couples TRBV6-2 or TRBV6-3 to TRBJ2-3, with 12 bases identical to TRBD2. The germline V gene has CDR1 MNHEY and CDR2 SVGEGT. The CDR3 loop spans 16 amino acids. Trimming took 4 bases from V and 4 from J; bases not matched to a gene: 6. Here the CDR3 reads CASSLLRLAGADTQYF. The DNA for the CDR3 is TGTGCCAGCAGTTTACTCAGACTAGCGGGAGCAGATACGCAGTATTTT.

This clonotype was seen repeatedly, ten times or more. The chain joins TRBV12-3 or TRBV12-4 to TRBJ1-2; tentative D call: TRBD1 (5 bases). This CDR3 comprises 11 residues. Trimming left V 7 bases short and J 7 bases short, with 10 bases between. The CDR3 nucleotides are TGTGCCAGCACCTCAGGGCTTGGCTACACCTTC. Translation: CASTSGLGYTF.

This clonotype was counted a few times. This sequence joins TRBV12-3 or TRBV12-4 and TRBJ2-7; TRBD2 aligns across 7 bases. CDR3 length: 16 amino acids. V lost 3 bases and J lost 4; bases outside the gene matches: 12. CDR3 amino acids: CASSLGAGRSSYEQYF. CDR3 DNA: TGTGCCAGCAGTTTGGGAGCGGGGAGGTCTTCTTACGAGCAGTACTTC.

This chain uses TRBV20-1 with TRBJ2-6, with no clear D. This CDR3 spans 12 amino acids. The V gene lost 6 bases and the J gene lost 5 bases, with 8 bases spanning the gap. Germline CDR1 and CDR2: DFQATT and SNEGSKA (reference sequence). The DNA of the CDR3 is TGCAGTGCGCGCAGGTGGGCCAACGTCCTGACTTTC. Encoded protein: CSARRWANVLTF.

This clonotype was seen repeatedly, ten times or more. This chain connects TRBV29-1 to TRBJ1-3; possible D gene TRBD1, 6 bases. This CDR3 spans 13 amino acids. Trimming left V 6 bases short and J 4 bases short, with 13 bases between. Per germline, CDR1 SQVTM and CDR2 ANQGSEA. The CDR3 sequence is CSVDTGYGNTIYF. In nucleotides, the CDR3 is TGCAGCGTCGACACAGGGTACGGAAACACCATATATTTT.

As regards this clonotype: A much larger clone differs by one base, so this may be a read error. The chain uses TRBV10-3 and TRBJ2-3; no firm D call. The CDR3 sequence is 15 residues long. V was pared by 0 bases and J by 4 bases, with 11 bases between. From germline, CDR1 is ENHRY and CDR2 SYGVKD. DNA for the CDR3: TGTGCCATCAGTGAGTCGTACGGCCGATCAGATACGCAGTATTTT. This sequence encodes CAISESYGRSDTQYF.